The T cell receptor beta chain under discussion was sequenced for a study of T cell clones after liver transplantation. Study-level information: Post-transplant blood was tracked for graft-donor-reactive T cell clones identified in a pre-transplant mixed lymphocyte reaction. Three of the eight recipients were HCV-positive; the rest had non-autoimmune, non-viral transplant indications.

J gave up 5 bases and V 4 bases, and 6 bases lay outside the gene matches. The germline CDR1 and CDR2 sequences are MDHEN and SYDVKM. There are 14 residues in the CDR3. TCRdb's copy holds only in-frame clones and misses some; the assay was immunoSEQ multiplex PCR. This table holds about 11,000 clones, about two thirds found once. The chain combines TRBV28 with TRBJ2-5; 8 bases align to TRBD1. This TCR was sampled from a human patient who received a liver transplant. The graft donor may account for some of the T cells. The material sequenced was CD4+ T cells from blood, taken approximately 29 months after liver transplant. The CDR3 DNA sequence: TGTGCCAGCAGTTGGGTACAGGGGGGCGAGACCCAGTACTTC. Translated, it gives CASSWVQGGETQYF.